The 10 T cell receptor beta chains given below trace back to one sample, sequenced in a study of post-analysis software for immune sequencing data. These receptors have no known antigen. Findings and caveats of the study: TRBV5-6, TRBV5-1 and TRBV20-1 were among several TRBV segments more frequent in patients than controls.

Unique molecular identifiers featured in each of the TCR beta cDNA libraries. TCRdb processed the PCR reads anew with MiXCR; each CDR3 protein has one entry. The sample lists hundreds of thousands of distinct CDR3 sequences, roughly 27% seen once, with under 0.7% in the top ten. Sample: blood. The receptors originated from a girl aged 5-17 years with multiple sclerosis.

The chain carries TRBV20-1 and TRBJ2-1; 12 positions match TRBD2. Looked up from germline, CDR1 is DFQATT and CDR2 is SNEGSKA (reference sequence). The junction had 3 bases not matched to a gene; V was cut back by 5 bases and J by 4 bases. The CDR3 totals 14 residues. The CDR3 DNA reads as TGCAGTGCTTTTGGACTAGCGGGATACAATGAGCAGTTCTTC. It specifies CSAFGLAGYNEQFF.

The CDR3 region is CSGGTGAGEQYF. The CDR3 DNA follows: TGCAGCGGGGGGACAGGGGCGGGCGAGCAGTACTTC. The V gene is TRBV29-1, the J gene TRBJ2-7; TRBD1 matches at 10 bases. This CDR3 spans 12 amino acids. V was clipped by 7 bases and J by 6 bases; unmatched bases: 6. Germline CDR1 is SQVTM and CDR2 is ANQGSEA.

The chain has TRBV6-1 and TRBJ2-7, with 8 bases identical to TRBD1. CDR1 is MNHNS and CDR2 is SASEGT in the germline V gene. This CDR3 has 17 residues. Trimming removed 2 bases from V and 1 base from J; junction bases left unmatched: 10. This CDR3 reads CASSEWGTGRLSYEQYF. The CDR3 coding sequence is TGTGCCAGCAGTGAATGGGGGACAGGCCGACTATCCTACGAGCAGTACTTC.

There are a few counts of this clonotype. CDR3 sequence: CASSPVAGVGETQYF. Here the CDR3 DNA reads TGCGCCAGCAGCCCGGTAGCGGGAGTCGGGGAGACCCAGTACTTC. This sequence joins TRBV5-1 and TRBJ2-5; the match to TRBD2 covers 9 bases. V was clipped by 4 bases and J by 5 bases; unmatched bases: 9. Per the germline V gene, CDR1 is SGHRS and CDR2 is YFSETQ. The CDR3 runs 15 residues. Based on the CDR3 plus reference TRBV5-1 and TRBJ2-5, the full variable domain is KAGVTQTPRYLIKTRGQQVTLSCSPISGHRSVSWYQQTPGQGLQFLFEYFSETQRNKGNFPGRFSGRQFSNSRSEMNVSTLELGDSALYLCASSPVAGVGETQYFGPGTRLLVL.

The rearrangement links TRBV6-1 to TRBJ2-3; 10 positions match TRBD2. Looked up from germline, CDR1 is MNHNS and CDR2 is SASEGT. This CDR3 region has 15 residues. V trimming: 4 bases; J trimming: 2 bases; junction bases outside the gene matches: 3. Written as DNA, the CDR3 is TGTGCCAGCAGTGTCCTAGCGGGGGACACAGATACGCAGTATTTT. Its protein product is CASSVLAGDTDTQYF.

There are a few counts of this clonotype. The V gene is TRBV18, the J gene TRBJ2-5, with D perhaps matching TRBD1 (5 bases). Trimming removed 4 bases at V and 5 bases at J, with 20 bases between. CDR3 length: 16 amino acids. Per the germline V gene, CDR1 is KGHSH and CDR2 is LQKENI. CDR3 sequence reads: CASSRWGVREWETQYF. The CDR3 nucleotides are TGTGCCAGCTCACGGTGGGGCGTGAGAGAGTGGGAGACCCAGTACTTC.

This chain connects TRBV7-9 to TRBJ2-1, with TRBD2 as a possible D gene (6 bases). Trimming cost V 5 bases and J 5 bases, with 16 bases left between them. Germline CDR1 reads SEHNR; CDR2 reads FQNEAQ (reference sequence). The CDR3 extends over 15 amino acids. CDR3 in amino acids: CASSAQGTVNNEQFF. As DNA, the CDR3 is TGTGCCAGCAGCGCACAAGGGACTGTCAACAATGAGCAGTTCTTC. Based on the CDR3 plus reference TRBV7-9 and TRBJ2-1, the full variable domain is DTGVSQNPRHKITKRGQNVTFRCDPISEHNRLYWYRQTLGQGPEFLTYFQNEAQLEKSRLLSDRFSAERPKGSFSTLEIQRTEQGDSAMYLCASSAQGTVNNEQFFGPGTRLTVL.

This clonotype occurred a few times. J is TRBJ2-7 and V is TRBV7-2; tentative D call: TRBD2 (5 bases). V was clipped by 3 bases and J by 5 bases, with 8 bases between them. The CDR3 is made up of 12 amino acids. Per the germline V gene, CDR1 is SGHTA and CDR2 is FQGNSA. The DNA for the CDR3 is TGTGCCAGCAGCTTGAGGCGGGACGAGCAGTACTTC. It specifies CASSLRRDEQYF.

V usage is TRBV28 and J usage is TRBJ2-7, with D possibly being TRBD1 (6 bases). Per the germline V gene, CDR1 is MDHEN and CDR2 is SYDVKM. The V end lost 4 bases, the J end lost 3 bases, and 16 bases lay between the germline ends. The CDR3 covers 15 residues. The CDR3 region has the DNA TGTGCCAGCAGTTCCTTTAGGGGCAGGGGCTACGAGCAGTACTTC. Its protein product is CASSSFRGRGYEQYF.

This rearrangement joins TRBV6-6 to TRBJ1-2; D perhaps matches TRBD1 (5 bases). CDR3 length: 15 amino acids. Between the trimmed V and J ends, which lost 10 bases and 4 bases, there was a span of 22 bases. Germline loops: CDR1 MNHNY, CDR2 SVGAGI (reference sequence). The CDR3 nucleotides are TGTGCCACCAAAACAGACAGAGGAGATGGCTATGGCTACACCTTC. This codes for CATKTDRGDGYGYTF.